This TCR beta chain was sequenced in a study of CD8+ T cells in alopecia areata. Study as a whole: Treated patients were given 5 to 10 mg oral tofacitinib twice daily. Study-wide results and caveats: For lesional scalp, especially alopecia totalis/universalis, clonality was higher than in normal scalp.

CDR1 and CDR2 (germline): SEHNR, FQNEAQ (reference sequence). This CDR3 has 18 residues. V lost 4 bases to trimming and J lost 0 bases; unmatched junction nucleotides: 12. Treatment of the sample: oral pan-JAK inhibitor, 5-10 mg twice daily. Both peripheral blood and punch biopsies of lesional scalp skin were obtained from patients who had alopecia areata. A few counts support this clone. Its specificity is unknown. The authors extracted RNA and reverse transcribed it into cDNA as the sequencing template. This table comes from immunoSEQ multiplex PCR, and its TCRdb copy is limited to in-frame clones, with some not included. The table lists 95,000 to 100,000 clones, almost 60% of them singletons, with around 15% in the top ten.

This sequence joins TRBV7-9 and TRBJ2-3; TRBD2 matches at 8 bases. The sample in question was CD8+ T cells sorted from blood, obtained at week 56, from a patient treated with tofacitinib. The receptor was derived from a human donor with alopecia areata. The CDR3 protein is CASSSSGRTSTSTDTQYF. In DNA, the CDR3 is TGTGCCAGCAGCTCAAGCGGGAGAACCTCAACCAGCACAGATACGCAGTATTTT.